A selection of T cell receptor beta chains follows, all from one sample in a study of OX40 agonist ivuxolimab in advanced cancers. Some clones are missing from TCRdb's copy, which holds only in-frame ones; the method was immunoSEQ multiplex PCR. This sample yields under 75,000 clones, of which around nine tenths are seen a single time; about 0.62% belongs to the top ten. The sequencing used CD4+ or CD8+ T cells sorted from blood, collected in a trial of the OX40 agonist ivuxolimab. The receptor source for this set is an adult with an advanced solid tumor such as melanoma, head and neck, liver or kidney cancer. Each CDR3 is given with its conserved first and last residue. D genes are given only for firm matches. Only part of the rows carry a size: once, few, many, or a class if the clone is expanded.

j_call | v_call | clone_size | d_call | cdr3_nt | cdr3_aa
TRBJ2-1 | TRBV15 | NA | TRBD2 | TGTGCCACCAGCAGCCAGCGGGAGGGCAATGAGCAGTTCTTC | CATSSQREGNEQFF
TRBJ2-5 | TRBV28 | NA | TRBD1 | TGTGCCAGCAGACCAATCACCACAGGGGGCCGAGAGACCCAGTACTTC | CASRPITTGGRETQYF
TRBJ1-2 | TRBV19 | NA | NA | TGTGCCAGTAGTCCCATGGACGGGACCTATGGCTACACCTTC | CASSPMDGTYGYTF
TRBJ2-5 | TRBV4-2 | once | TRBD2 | TGTGCCAGCAGCCAAGATGGGACGGGAGGTTTACAAGAGACCCAGTACTTC | CASSQDGTGGLQETQYF
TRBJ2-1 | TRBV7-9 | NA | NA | TGTGCCAGCAGCTTAGCCAGCAACAATGAGCAGTTCTTC | CASSLASNNEQFF
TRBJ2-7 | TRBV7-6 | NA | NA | TGTGCCAGCAGCTTAGCGCCCGGGAGTTTCTACGAGCAGTACTTC | CASSLAPGSFYEQYF
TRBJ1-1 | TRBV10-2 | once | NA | TGCGCCAGCAGGGCAACAGGGATGAACACTGAAGCTTTCTTT | CASRATGMNTEAFF
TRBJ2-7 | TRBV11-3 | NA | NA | TGTGCCAGCAGCTTTTGGGGCCGCTCCTACGAGCAGTACTTC | CASSFWGRSYEQYF
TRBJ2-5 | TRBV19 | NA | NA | TGTGCCAGTAGTGTAGACGGCCAAGAGACCCAGTACTTC | CASSVDGQETQYF
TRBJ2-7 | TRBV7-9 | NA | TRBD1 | TGTGCCAGCAGCTCTTCGACAGGGGTCTACGAGCAGTACTTC | CASSSSTGVYEQYF
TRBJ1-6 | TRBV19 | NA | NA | TGTGCCAGTAGCCATAAAGCCACAGGGACAAGCGTAAGATCCCTCCACTTT | CASSHKATGTSVRSLHF
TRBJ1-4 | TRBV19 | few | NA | TGTGCCAGTAAAGCCGGGACAACAACTAATGAAAAACTGTTTTTT | CASKAGTTTNEKLFF
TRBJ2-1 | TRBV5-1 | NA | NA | TGCGCCAGCAGCCAAGAGACCGGGACGCTCGGGTTCTTC | CASSQETGTLGFF
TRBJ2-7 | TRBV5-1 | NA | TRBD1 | TGCGCCAGCAGCTTGCAGCTACAGGGGGCGTTATCCGAGCAGTACTTC | CASSLQLQGALSEQYF
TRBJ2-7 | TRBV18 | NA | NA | TGTGCCAGCTCACCACAGGGCAGGGGCCCCTACGAGCAGTACTTC | CASSPQGRGPYEQYF
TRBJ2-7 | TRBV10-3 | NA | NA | TGTGCCATCAGTGAGTCGGGAAAGGGGCCCTACGAGCAGTACTTC | CAISESGKGPYEQYF
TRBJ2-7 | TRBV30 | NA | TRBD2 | TGTGCCTGGAGTGGGGCAAGCGGGGCCAATTACGAGCAGTACTTC | CAWSGASGANYEQYF
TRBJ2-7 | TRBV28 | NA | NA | TGTGCCAGCAACCTAATGGGGGGCTACGAGCAGTACTTC | CASNLMGGYEQYF
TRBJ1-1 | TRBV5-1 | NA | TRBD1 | TGCGCCAGCCGCCTCCCGGACAGGGGTGAAGCTTTCTTT | CASRLPDRGEAFF
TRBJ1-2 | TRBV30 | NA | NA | TGTGCCTGGAGGGACAGAAATCGCCACCTTTATGGCTACACCTTC | CAWRDRNRHLYGYTF
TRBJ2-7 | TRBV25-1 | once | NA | TGTGCCAGCCCTATATTACCCACTAGCAAAGATCCCGAGCAGTACTTC | CASPILPTSKDPEQYF
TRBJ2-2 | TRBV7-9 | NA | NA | TGTGCCAGCAGCTCCCGAGGCAGACAGAACACCGGGGAGCTGTTTTTT | CASSSRGRQNTGELFF
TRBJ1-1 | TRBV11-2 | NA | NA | TGTGCCAGCAGCCCACAGGGAGATGAAGCTTTCTTT | CASSPQGDEAFF
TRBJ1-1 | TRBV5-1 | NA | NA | TGCGCCAGCAGCTTGGGGACCAGGAACACTGAAGCTTTCTTT | CASSLGTRNTEAFF
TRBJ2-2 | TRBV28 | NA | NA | TGTGCCAGCCGACGGACCGGGGAGCTGTTTTTT | CASRRTGELFF
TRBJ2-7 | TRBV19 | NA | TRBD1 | TGTGCCAGTAGCCAGGGACAGGGTTACGAGCAGTACTTC | CASSQGQGYEQYF
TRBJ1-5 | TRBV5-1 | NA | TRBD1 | TGCGCCAGCAGCTGGACAGGGGAACAGCCCCAGCATTTT | CASSWTGEQPQHF
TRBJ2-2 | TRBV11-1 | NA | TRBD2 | TGTGCCAGCAGCTTGACAACACTAGCGGGAGCCACCGGGGAGCTGTTTTTT | CASSLTTLAGATGELFF
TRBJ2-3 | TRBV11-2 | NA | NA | TGTGCCAGCAGCTTAGTATTAGGGTCGGAAGATACGCAGTATTTT | CASSLVLGSEDTQYF
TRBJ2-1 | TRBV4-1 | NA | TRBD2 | TGCGCCAGCAGCCTCTTACCTACCGGGACTAGAAAGGTTGAGCAGTTCTTC | CASSLLPTGTRKVEQFF
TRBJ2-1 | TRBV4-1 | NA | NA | TGCGCCAGCAGCCAAGTCTCAGAACCTAATGAGCAGTTCTTC | CASSQVSEPNEQFF
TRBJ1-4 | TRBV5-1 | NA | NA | TGCGCCAGCAGCTTGCAGGGACTGAGTTACGAAAAACTGTTTTTT | CASSLQGLSYEKLFF
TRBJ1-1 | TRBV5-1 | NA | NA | TGCGCCAGCAGCTTGACAGGGAACACTGAAGCTTTCTTT | CASSLTGNTEAFF
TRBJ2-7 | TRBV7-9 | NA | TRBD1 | TGTGCCAGCAGCTCCGAAGGGACAGCGGCCTACGAGCAGTACTTC | CASSSEGTAAYEQYF
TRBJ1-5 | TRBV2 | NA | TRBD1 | TGTGCCAGCAGTGTTGGGACAGGGGGCGTTGCGCCCCAGCATTTT | CASSVGTGGVAPQHF
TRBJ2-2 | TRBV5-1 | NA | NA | TGCGCCAGCAGCTTGAGTGGGGGCAGCACCGGGGAGCTGTTTTTT | CASSLSGGSTGELFF
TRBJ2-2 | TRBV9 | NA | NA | TGTGCCAGCAGCGTACAGTCTATCCCCGGGGAGCTGTTTTTT | CASSVQSIPGELFF